This T cell receptor (beta chain) was found in a study of T cell responses to AZD1222 COVID-19 vaccine. This CDR3 is built from 14 residues. Trimming cost V 2 bases and J 5 bases, with 12 bases left between them. Germline loops: CDR1 LNHDA, CDR2 SQIVND (reference sequence). Clones were sequenced by immunoSEQ multiplex PCR, and TCRdb holds only the in-frame ones, with some missing. This sample carries 110,000 to 150,000 clones, under 95% of them seen once, and the ten largest clones take 2.8%. The chain uses TRBV19 and TRBJ1-1, with D possibly TRBD1 on 6 matching bases. The sample consisted of peripheral blood, taken on day 0 of AZD1222 vaccination. The receptor comes from an adult in good health. CDR3 sequence reads: CASSISGGGTEAFF. For the CDR3, the DNA is TGTGCCAGTAGTATATCGGGAGGGGGGACTGAAGCTTTCTTT.